This T cell receptor beta chain appears in the sequencing data of a study of early T cells in non-severe SARS-CoV-2 infection. Study as a whole: Bulk RNA taken from unsorted whole blood was sequenced, leaving chains unpaired.

Study-wide points: Sequences matched to VDJdb favored anti-spike CD8 responses, while private and CD4 specificities were missed.

Individual cDNA molecules carried attached unique molecular identifiers. TCRdb re-called the 5' RACE reads through MiXCR, storing one row per CDR3 protein. The sample includes almost 30,000 distinct CDR3 sequences, about 5.7% seen only once; the top ten take 5.8%. This clonotype was found many times. What it recognizes is unknown. The CDR3 is made up of 12 amino acids. Germline V gives CDR1 DFQATT, CDR2 SNEGSKA (reference sequence). Trimming took 5 bases from V and 9 from J, leaving 11 bases between them. The rearrangement joins TRBV20-1 to TRBJ1-6, with D perhaps matching TRBD1 (6 bases). Source material: whole blood. The origin of this receptor is an adult who was a healthcare worker with PCR-confirmed SARS-CoV-2 infection or an uninfected control (not recorded which). The CDR3 is CSADRWTSPLHF. CDR3 DNA: TGCAGTGCTGACAGGTGGACTTCACCCCTCCACTTT.